This T cell receptor beta chain was sequenced during a study of T cell responses to AZD1222 COVID-19 vaccine. Germline V gene sequence: CDR1 SGDLS, CDR2 YYNGEE. V gave up 3 bases and J gave up 4 bases; unmatched junction bases: 6. The CDR3 consists of 15 residues. To note about this clone: Antigen specificity is unknown.

Repertoires were generated with immunoSEQ multiplex PCR, while TCRdb's copy carries only in-frame clones and drops some. Of some 130,000 clones in the sample, roughly 93% were seen once. Overall study findings and caveats: At baseline, just a handful of AZD1222 recipients tested seropositive.

This clonotype was obtained from an adult in good health. The specimen was peripheral blood, collected on day 0 of AZD1222 vaccination. This chain connects TRBV9 to TRBJ2-7; 11 nucleotides match TRBD2. DNA for the CDR3: TGTGCCAGCAGCGCCGGGACTAGCGGCCCTTACGAGCAGTACTTC. Its translation is CASSAGTSGPYEQYF.